This T cell receptor (beta chain) was retrieved from a study of blood T cell repertoires in COVID-19. Overall study: The United States, Italy and Spain provided the acute and convalescent COVID-19 samples.

The CDR3 length is 12 residues. Trimming stripped 7 bases from V and 3 bases from J, with 10 bases between. Per germline, CDR1 WSHSY and CDR2 SAAADI. Original data processing: Amplifying reference gene primers gave estimates of nucleated cell counts. Assay: immunoSEQ multiplex PCR; the TCRdb copy retains only in-frame clones and omits some. That table gives V, J and clone size, and the DNA gave D and trimming. The sample carries approximately 10,000 clones, roughly four fifths recorded once. Sequenced material: peripheral blood. The sequence derives from a human donor in a cohort sampled during active COVID-19. The V and J genes are TRBV10-2 and TRBJ2-7; TRBD1 is a possible D gene (6 bases). As DNA, the CDR3 is TGCGCCAGCAAGTCAGGGGACTACGAGCAGTACTTC. Its protein is CASKSGDYEQYF.